The present T cell receptor (beta chain) was sequenced within a study of blood T cell repertoires in COVID-19. Study-wide background: T cells, B-cell-depleted T cells, or PBMCs provided the cDNA or gDNA that served as material.

As processed by the authors: The assay estimated nucleated cells by amplifying reference gene primers. Only in-frame clones appear in the TCRdb table, and some are missing; sequencing was by immunoSEQ multiplex PCR. V and J calls and clone size are given by that table; D and trimming were obtained from the DNA. The repertoire holds 180,000 or so clones, around 80% seen once, with about 14% in the top ten. Seattle cases were enrolled at active infection and followed longitudinally. The source is a woman aged 70-85 years with COVID-19, enrolled during active disease. Input material: peripheral blood.

CDR3 amino acids: CAWSVLGSGELFF. The CDR3, as DNA: TGTGCCTGGAGTGTACTGGGCAGCGGGGAGCTGTTTTTT. The chain couples TRBV30 to TRBJ2-2; D gene ambiguous. Germline values: CDR1 GTSNPN, CDR2 SVGIG (reference sequence). The CDR3 contains 13 residues. The germline V and J ends were trimmed by 0 bases and 7 bases, with 9 bases remaining between them.